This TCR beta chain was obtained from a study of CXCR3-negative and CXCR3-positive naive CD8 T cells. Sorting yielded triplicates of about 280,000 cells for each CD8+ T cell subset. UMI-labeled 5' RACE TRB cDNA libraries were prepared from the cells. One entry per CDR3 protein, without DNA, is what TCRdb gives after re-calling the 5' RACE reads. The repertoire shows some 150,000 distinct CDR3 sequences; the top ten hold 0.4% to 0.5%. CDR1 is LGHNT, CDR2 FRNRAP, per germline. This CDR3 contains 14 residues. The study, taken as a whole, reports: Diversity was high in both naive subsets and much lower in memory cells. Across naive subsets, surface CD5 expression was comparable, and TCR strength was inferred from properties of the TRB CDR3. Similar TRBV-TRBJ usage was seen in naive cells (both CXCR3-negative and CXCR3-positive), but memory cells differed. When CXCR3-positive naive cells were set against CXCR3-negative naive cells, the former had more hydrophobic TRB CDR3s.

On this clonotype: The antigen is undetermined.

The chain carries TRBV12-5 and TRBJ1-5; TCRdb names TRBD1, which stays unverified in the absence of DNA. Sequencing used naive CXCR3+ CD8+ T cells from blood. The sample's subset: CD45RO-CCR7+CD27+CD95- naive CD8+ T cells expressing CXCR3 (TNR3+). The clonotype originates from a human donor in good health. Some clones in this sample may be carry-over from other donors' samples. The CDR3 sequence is CASGLAPPGWPQHF. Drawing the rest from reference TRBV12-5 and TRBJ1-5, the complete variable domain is DARVTQTPRHKVTEMGQEVTMRCQPILGHNTVFWYRQTMMQGLELLAYFRNRAPLDDSGMPKDRFSAEMPDATLATLKIQPSEPRDSAVYFCASGLAPPGWPQHFGDGTRLSIL.